These 28 T cell receptor beta chains were all obtained from the same sample, sequenced in a study of T cell responses to AZD1222 COVID-19 vaccine. Using immunoSEQ multiplex PCR, the repertoire was profiled, and TCRdb retains in-frame clones only, with some absent. In the table there are 100,000 to 120,000 clones, 88% of which are singletons. The material was peripheral blood, obtained on day 0 of AZD1222 vaccination. Source of these receptors: an adult in good health.

The V gene is TRBV12-5, the J gene TRBJ2-7; tentative D call: TRBD1 (5 bases). The CDR3 is 15 residues long. Trimming removed 7 bases from V and 3 bases from J, with 19 bases in between. Per the germline V gene, CDR1 is LGHNT and CDR2 is FRNRAP. The CDR3 loop is CASAYFTGFGYEQYF. DNA for the CDR3: TGTGCTAGTGCTTACTTCACAGGATTTGGCTACGAGCAGTACTTC.

V and J are TRBV2 and TRBJ2-7; 9 bases map to TRBD1. J was trimmed by 5 bases and V by 5 bases; bases with no gene match: 4. This CDR3 has 13 amino acids. Germline lookup yields CDR1 SNHLY and CDR2 FYNNEI. As DNA, the CDR3 is TGTGCCAGCAGTAGGGACAGGGCGAACGAGCAGTACTTC. Protein product: CASSRDRANEQYF. The variable domain in full, with the rest retrieved from reference TRBV2 and TRBJ2-7, is EPEVTQTPSHQVTQMGQEVILRCVPISNHLYFYWYRQILGQKVEFLVSFYNNEISEKSEIFDDQFSVERPDGSNFTLKIRSTKLEDSAMYFCASSRDRANEQYFGPGTRLTVT.

The count of this clone is one. The gene calls are TRBV5-1 and TRBJ1-5; TRBD1 agrees at 8 bases. CDR1 and CDR2 from the germline V gene are SGHRS and YFSETQ. The ends lost 4 bases at V and 6 bases at J; junction bases unmatched: 9. The CDR3 length is 15 residues. CDR3 in DNA: TGCGCCAGCAGCGAAGGACAGGGCTGGGGTCAGCCCCAGCATTTT. Its protein is CASSEGQGWGQPQHF.

The CDR3: CASSQGGVKAKNIQYF. The CDR3 coding sequence is TGCGCCAGCAGCCAAGGGGGGGTGAAGGCCAAAAACATTCAGTACTTC. This chain uses TRBV4-1 with TRBJ2-4, with D tentatively TRBD2 (6 bases). Germline CDR1 and CDR2: MGHRA and YSYEKL. This CDR3 is 16 amino acids long. V was trimmed by 1 base and J by 1 base, leaving 11 bases between them.

J is TRBJ1-1 and V is TRBV27; D gene unclear. Between the trimmed V and J ends, which lost 3 bases and 0 bases, there was a span of 5 bases. Germline-derived CDR1 and CDR2 are MNHEY and SMNVEV (reference sequence). The CDR3 is 13 amino acids. CDR3 nucleotide sequence: TGTGCCAGCAGTTTCGGCATGAACACTGAAGCTTTCTTT. Amino acids: CASSFGMNTEAFF.

The chain employs TRBV11-1 and TRBJ1-4; D is uncertain. This CDR3 has 14 amino acids. The ends were cut back, 5 bases at V and 8 bases at J, with 15 bases in the middle. CDR1 SGHAT and CDR2 FQDESV come from the germline V gene (reference sequence). CDR3 loop: CASSPGSAGEKLFF. The CDR3 DNA reads TGTGCCAGCAGCCCAGGAAGCGCGGGGGAAAAACTGTTTTTT.

This clone was seen a few times. The chain couples TRBV11-2 to TRBJ1-2, with 7 bases aligning to TRBD1. This CDR3 spans 14 amino acids. CDR1 and CDR2 from the germline V gene are SGHAT and FQNNGV. Losses at the gene ends were 4 bases for V and 5 bases for J; bases not matched to a gene: 7. The CDR3 loop reads CASSYSGGKYGYTF. The DNA of the CDR3 is TGTGCCAGCAGCTATTCAGGGGGGAAGTATGGCTACACCTTC.

The chain couples TRBV19 to TRBJ2-7, with D uncertain. This CDR3 region has 20 residues. CDR1 is LNHDA, CDR2 SQIVND, per germline (reference sequence). Trimming shortened V by 3 bases and J by 3 bases, and 30 bases separated the two germline ends. CDR3 loop: CASSIMAGQNTLRKNYEQYF. In DNA form, the CDR3 reads TGTGCCAGTAGTATTATGGCAGGCCAAAACACCCTCCGAAAAAACTACGAGCAGTACTTC.

This clone was observed once. V usage is TRBV3-1 (or the pseudogene TRBV3-2) and J usage is TRBJ2-7; TRBD2 matches at 11 bases. The germline gives CDR1 LGHDT, CDR2 YNNKEL (reference sequence). This CDR3 region has 16 residues. V gave up 5 bases and J gave up 6 bases; unmatched junction bases: 12. As DNA, the CDR3 is TGTGCCAGCAGCGGATACGCTAGCGGGGGGCCTCCCGAGCAGTACTTC. This gives the protein CASSGYASGGPPEQYF.

The chain combines TRBV19 with TRBJ1-2, with D hard to call. Germline-derived CDR1 and CDR2 are LNHDA and SQIVND (reference sequence). Trimming removed 1 base at V and 8 bases at J, with 5 bases between. The CDR3 has 11 residues. The CDR3 DNA sequence: TGTGCCAGTAGTATAGCGCAGGGCTACACCTTC. Encoded protein: CASSIAQGYTF.

The CDR3 DNA sequence: TGCGCCAGCAGCTTAAGATCTGGTGGGGGGCAAGAGACCCAGTACTTC. It yields the protein CASSLRSGGGQETQYF. The chain employs TRBV5-1 and TRBJ2-5, with D perhaps matching TRBD2 (6 bases). The germline V gene encodes CDR1 SGHRS and CDR2 YFSETQ. Trimming stripped 2 bases from V and 2 bases from J, with 16 bases between. The CDR3 runs to 16 residues.

This sequence joins TRBV5-5 and TRBJ1-4; TRBD1 matches 9 bases. Germline V gene lookup returns CDR1 SGHKS and CDR2 YYEKEE (reference sequence). The CDR3 contains 18 residues. With V trimmed by 3 bases and J by 6 bases, 15 bases remained unmatched. The DNA of the CDR3 is TGTGCCAGCAGCTCTGGGGGACAGGGAGGGTTTGGTTATGAAAAACTGTTTTTT. Its translation is CASSSGGQGGFGYEKLFF.

The J gene is TRBJ2-2, the V gene TRBV7-9; perhaps TRBD1 as D (6 bases). Germline V lookup: CDR1 SEHNR, CDR2 FQNEAQ (reference sequence). Trimming shortened V by 0 bases and J by 3 bases, and 11 bases separated the two germline ends. This CDR3 region has 16 residues. The CDR3 reads CASSLATGPHTGELFF. CDR3 DNA: TGTGCCAGCAGCTTAGCGACAGGACCTCACACCGGGGAGCTGTTTTTT.

This chain's CDR3 is CASRSGSEQYF. Written as DNA, the CDR3 is TGTGCCAGCAGATCAGGGAGTGAGCAGTACTTC. The chain uses TRBV6-5 and TRBJ2-7, with D possibly being TRBD1 or TRBD2 (5 bases each). Trimming stripped 6 bases from V and 7 bases from J, with 10 bases between. The germline V gene has CDR1 MNHEY and CDR2 SVGAGI. This CDR3 spans 11 amino acids.

V gene TRBV14 combines with J gene TRBJ1-1; D not resolved. This CDR3 region has 14 residues. The germline gives CDR1 SGHDN, CDR2 FVKESK. With 0 bases removed from V and 10 bases from J, the gap between germline ends came to 15 bases. For the CDR3, the DNA is TGTGCCAGCAGCCAAGATCGCCTATACCGGGTAGCTTTCTTT. This translates into CASSQDRLYRVAFF.

V and J are TRBV5-6 and TRBJ2-7; D is ambiguous. The germline CDR1 and CDR2 sequences are SGHDT and YYEEEE. V was cut by 1 base and J by 7 bases, with 6 bases left in between. This CDR3 comprises 11 residues. Written as DNA, the CDR3 is TGTGCCAGCAGCTTGACCGTTGAGCAGTACTTC. Residues: CASSLTVEQYF. Using reference TRBV5-6 and TRBJ2-7 for the parts outside the CDR3, the full variable domain is DAGVTQSPTHLIKTRGQQVTLRCSPKSGHDTVSWYQQALGQGPQFIFQYYEEEERQRGNFPDRFSGHQFPNYSSELNVNALLLGDSALYLCASSLTVEQYFGPGTRLTVT.

The chain recombines TRBV4-2 with TRBJ1-2; D not certain. The length of the CDR3 is 16 residues. Germline CDR1 is LGHNA and CDR2 is YNFKEQ. V was clipped by 0 bases and J by 8 bases, with 19 bases between them. In DNA form, the CDR3 reads TGTGCCAGCAGCCAAGAGCCAGAGGCAGACCTGGCCGGCTACACCTTC. Protein: CASSQEPEADLAGYTF.

The chain is built from TRBV6-1 and TRBJ1-5; no reliable D call. Trimming left V 2 bases short and J 5 bases short, with 10 bases between. Germline V lookup: CDR1 MNHNS, CDR2 SASEGT. The CDR3 runs to 14 residues. The CDR3 protein is CASSESDTYQPQHF. CDR3 DNA sequence: TGTGCCAGCAGTGAATCAGACACATATCAGCCCCAGCATTTT.

This clone has a single count. The chain uses TRBV9 and TRBJ2-7, with 9 bases matching TRBD1. J gave up 1 base and V 4 bases, and 3 bases lay outside the gene matches. CDR1 and CDR2 (germline): SGDLS, YYNGEE. This CDR3 has 14 residues. CDR3 residues: CASSTGTGSYEQYF. CDR3 coding DNA: TGTGCCAGCAGCACCGGGACAGGGTCCTACGAGCAGTACTTC.

V gene TRBV18 combines with J gene TRBJ1-1; no firm D call. CDR1 and CDR2 from the germline V gene are KGHSH and LQKENI. V was clipped by 3 bases and J by 5 bases, with 16 bases between them. The CDR3 extends over 15 amino acids. The CDR3 loop is CASSPSLNQDTEAFF. The CDR3 nucleotides read TGTGCCAGCTCACCTTCCCTCAACCAAGATACTGAAGCTTTCTTT.

The chain's CDR3 is CASSSGAGASYGYTF. In DNA form, the CDR3 reads TGTGCCAGCAGCTCGGGAGCTGGGGCGTCCTATGGCTACACCTTC. The chain recombines TRBV7-8 with TRBJ1-2; possible D gene TRBD1, 5 bases. This CDR3 comprises 15 residues. Deletions cut 4 bases from V and 4 bases from J, with 16 bases between. The germline V gene has CDR1 SGHVS and CDR2 FQNEAQ.

This chain connects TRBV5-1 to TRBJ2-3, with 7 bases aligning to TRBD2. V lost 0 bases, J lost 4 bases, and 5 bases stayed unmatched. CDR1 is SGHRS, CDR2 YFSETQ, per germline. This CDR3 has 15 amino acids. In nucleotides, the CDR3 is TGCGCCAGCAGCTTGGGGGGTAGCGGGTCAGATACGCAGTATTTT. Encoded protein: CASSLGGSGSDTQYF.

The rearrangement links TRBV5-5 to TRBJ1-2; the D gene is possibly TRBD1 (5 bases). Looked up from germline, CDR1 is SGHKS and CDR2 is YYEKEE (reference sequence). Trimming pared 1 base from V and 1 base from J, leaving 11 bases between. The CDR3 is made up of 15 amino acids. The CDR3 protein is CASSLTGGYNYGYTF. The CDR3 DNA reads TGTGCCAGCAGCTTGACTGGGGGTTATAACTATGGCTACACCTTC. Filled out from reference TRBV5-5 and TRBJ1-2, the complete variable domain reads DAGVTQSPTHLIKTRGQQVTLRCSPISGHKSVSWYQQVLGQGPQFIFQYYEKEERGRGNFPDRFSARQFPNYSSELNVNALLLGDSALYLCASSLTGGYNYGYTFGSGTRLTVV.

The gene calls are TRBV6-5 and TRBJ1-1; weak D call: TRBD1 (5 bases). The CDR3 spans 14 residues. CDR1 and CDR2 from the germline V gene are MNHEY and SVGAGI. V was trimmed by 3 bases and J by 5 bases, leaving 13 bases between them. The DNA for the CDR3 is TGTGCCAGCAGTTATTCGCAGGGTAGGACTGAAGCTTTCTTT. It yields the protein CASSYSQGRTEAFF.

The J gene is TRBJ1-2, the V gene TRBV29-1; D might be TRBD1 (6 bases). V shed 8 bases and J shed 0 bases, with 13 bases lying between them. The CDR3 loop spans 13 amino acids. In germline, CDR1 is SQVTM, CDR2 ANQGSEA. In DNA form, the CDR3 reads TGCAGCATCCGACAGGAGCCTAACTATGGCTACACCTTC. It translates to CSIRQEPNYGYTF.

The J gene is TRBJ2-5, the V gene TRBV24-1, with 7 positions matching TRBD2. CDR1 and CDR2 (germline): KGHDR, SFDVKD. The length of the CDR3 is 18 residues. Trimming took 1 base from V and 3 from J; bases not matched to a gene: 13. CDR3 region: CATSDFGGTARPKETQYF. The CDR3 DNA reads as TGTGCCACCAGTGATTTCGGGGGGACGGCCCGACCTAAAGAGACCCAGTACTTC.

This rearrangement joins TRBV4-1 to TRBJ1-2, with unresolved D. CDR1 MGHRA and CDR2 YSYEKL come from the germline V gene. V was shortened by 3 bases and J by 3 bases, with 17 bases between the two germline ends. There are 16 residues in the CDR3. Here the CDR3 DNA reads TGCGCCAGCAGCCAGTACCAACCAACGCCGGACTATGGCTACACCTTC. The encoded protein is CASSQYQPTPDYGYTF.

The J gene is TRBJ1-2, the V gene TRBV2, with a possible D match to TRBD1 (6 bases). CDR1 is SNHLY, CDR2 FYNNEI, per germline. Trimming cost V 7 bases and J 6 bases, with 9 bases left between them. The CDR3 covers 11 residues. The CDR3: CASTYRDGYTF. The DNA of the CDR3 is TGTGCCAGCACCTACAGGGATGGCTACACCTTC.